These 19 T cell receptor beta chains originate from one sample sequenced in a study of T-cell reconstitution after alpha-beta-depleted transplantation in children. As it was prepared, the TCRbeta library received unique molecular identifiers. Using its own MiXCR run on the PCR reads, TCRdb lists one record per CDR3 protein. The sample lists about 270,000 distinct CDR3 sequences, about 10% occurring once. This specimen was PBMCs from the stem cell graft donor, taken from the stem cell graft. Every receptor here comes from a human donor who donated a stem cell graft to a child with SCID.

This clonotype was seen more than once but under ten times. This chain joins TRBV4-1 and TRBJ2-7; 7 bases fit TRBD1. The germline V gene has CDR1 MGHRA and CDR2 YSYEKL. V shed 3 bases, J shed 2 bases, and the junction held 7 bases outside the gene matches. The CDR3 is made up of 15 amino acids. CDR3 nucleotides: TGCGCCAGCAGCCAGGCCGGGACAGAAACCTACGAGCAGTACTTC. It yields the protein CASSQAGTETYEQYF.

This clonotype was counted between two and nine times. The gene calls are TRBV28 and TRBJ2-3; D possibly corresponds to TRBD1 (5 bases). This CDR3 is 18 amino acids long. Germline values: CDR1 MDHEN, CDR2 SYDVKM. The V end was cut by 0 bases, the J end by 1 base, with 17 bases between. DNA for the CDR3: TGTGCCAGCAGTTTATGGCAGGGATCGGTTGTCGGCACAGATACGCAGTATTTT. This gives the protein CASSLWQGSVVGTDTQYF.

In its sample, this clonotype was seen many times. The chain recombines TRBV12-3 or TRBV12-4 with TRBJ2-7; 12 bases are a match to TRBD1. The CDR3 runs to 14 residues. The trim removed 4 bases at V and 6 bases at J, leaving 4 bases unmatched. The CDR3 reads CASSSGQGASEQYF. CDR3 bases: TGTGCCAGCAGTTCGGGACAGGGGGCTTCCGAGCAGTACTTC.

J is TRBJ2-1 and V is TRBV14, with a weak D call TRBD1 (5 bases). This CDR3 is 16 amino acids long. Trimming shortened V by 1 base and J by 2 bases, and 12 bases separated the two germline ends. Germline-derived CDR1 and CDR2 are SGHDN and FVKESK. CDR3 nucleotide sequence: TGTGCCAGCAGCCAAGTCTCTCAGGGCCCCTACAATGAGCAGTTCTTC. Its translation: CASSQVSQGPYNEQFF. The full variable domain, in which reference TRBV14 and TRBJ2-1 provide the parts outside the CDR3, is EAGVTQFPSHSVIEKGQTVTLRCDPISGHDNLYWYRRVMGKEIKFLLHFVKESKQDESGMPNNRFLAERTGGTYSTLKVQPAELEDSGVYFCASSQVSQGPYNEQFFGPGTRLTVL.

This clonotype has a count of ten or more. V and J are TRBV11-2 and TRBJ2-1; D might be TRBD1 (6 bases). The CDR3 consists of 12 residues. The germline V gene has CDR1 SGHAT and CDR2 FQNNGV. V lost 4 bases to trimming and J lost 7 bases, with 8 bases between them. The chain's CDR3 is CASSSRGNEQFF. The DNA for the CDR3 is TGTGCCAGCAGCTCCAGGGGAAATGAGCAGTTCTTC.

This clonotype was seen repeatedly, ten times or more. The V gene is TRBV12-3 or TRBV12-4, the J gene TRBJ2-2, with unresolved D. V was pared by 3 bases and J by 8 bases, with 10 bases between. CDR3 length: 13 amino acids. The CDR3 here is CASSFAYIGELFF. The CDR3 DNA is TGTGCCAGCAGTTTCGCCTACATAGGGGAGCTGTTTTTT.

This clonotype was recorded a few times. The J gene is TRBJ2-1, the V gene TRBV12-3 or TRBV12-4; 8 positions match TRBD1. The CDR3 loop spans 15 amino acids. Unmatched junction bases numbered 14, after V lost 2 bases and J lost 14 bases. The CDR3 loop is CASSLRTGRRVREFF. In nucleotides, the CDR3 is TGTGCCAGCAGTTTAAGGACAGGGCGTAGGGTGAGGGAGTTCTTC.

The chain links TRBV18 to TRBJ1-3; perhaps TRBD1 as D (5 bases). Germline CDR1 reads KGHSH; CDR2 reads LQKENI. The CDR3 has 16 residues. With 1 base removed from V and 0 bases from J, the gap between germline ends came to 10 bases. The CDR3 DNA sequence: TGTGCCAGCTCACCACAGGGGCCGAACTCTGGAAACACCATATATTTT. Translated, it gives CASSPQGPNSGNTIYF.

DNA of the CDR3: TGCGCCAGCGGGGGTCTGGGTGGGGTCCACAATGAGCAGTTCTTC. Translation gives CASGGLGGVHNEQFF. J is TRBJ2-1 and V is TRBV10-2; D assignment may be TRBD1 or TRBD2 (5 bases each). V was clipped by 8 bases and J by 5 bases, with 19 bases between them. The CDR3 runs 15 residues. Germline V gene sequence: CDR1 WSHSY, CDR2 SAAADI.

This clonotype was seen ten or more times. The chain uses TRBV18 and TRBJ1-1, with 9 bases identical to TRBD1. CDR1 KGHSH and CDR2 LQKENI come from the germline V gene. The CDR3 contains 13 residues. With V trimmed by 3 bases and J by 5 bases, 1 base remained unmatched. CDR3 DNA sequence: TGTGCCAGCTCACCGGGGACAGGGACTGAAGCTTTCTTT. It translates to CASSPGTGTEAFF. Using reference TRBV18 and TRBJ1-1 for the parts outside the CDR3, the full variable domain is NAGVMQNPRHLVRRRGQEARLRCSPMKGHSHVYWYRQLPEEGLKFMVYLQKENIIDESGMPKERFSAEFPKEGPSILRIQQVVRGDSAAYFCASSPGTGTEAFFGQGTRLTVV.

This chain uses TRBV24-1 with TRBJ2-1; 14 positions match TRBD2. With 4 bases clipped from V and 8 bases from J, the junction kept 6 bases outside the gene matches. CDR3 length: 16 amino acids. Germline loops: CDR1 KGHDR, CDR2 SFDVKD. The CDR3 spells CATSDPRLAGGDEQFF. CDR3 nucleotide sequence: TGTGCCACCAGTGACCCGAGACTAGCGGGGGGGGATGAGCAGTTCTTC.

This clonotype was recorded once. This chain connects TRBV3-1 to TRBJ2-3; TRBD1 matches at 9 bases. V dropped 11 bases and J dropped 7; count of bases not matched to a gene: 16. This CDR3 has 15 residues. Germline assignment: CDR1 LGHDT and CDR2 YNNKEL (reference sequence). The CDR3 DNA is TGTGCCTGCACCAAGCAGGGGACAGGGACACATACGCAGTATTTT. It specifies CACTKQGTGTHTQYF.

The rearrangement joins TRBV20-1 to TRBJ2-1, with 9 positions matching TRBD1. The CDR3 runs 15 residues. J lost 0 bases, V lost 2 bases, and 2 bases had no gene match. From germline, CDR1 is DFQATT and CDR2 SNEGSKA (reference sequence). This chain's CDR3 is CSARPDRGSYNEQFF. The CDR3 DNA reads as TGCAGTGCTAGACCGGACAGGGGCTCCTACAATGAGCAGTTCTTC.

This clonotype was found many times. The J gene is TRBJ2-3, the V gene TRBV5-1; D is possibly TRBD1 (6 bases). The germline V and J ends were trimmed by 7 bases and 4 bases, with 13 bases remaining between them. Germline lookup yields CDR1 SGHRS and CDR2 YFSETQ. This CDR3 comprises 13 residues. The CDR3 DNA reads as TGCGCCAGCTCCCCGTCAGGGGCAGATACGCAGTATTTT. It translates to CASSPSGADTQYF.

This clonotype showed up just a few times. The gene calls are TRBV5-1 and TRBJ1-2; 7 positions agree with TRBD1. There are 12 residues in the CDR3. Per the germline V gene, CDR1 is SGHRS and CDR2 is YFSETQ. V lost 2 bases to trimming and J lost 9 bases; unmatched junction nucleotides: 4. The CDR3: CASSLDRVRYTF. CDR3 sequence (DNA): TGCGCCAGCAGCTTAGACAGGGTTCGCTACACCTTC.

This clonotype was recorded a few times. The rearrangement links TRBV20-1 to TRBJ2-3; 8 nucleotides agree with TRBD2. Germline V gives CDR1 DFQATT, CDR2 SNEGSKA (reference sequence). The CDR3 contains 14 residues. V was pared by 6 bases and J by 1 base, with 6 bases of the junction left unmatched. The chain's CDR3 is CSAPGRGGTDTQYF. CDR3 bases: TGCAGTGCCCCAGGGCGGGGGGGCACAGATACGCAGTATTTT.

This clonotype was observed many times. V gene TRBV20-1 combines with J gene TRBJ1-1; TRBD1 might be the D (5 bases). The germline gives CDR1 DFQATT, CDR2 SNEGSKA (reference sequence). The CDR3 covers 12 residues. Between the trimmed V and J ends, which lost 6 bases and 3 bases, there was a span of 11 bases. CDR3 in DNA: TGCAGTGCAAGCCGCAGGGACACTGAAGCTTTCTTT. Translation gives CSASRRDTEAFF.

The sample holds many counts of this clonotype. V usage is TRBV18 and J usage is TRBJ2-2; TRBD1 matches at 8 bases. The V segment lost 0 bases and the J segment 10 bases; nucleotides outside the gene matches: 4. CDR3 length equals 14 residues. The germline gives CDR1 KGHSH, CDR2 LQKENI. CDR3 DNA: TGTGCCAGCTCACCACCGACAGGGGAAGCGGAGCTGTTTTTT. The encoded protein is CASSPPTGEAELFF.

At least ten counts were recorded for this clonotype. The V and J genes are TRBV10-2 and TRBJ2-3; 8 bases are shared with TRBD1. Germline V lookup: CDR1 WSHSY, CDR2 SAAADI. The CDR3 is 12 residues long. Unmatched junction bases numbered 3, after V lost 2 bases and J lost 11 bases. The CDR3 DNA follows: TGCGCCAGCAGTGAGCTTGGGACAGGGCAGTATTTT. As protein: CASSELGTGQYF.